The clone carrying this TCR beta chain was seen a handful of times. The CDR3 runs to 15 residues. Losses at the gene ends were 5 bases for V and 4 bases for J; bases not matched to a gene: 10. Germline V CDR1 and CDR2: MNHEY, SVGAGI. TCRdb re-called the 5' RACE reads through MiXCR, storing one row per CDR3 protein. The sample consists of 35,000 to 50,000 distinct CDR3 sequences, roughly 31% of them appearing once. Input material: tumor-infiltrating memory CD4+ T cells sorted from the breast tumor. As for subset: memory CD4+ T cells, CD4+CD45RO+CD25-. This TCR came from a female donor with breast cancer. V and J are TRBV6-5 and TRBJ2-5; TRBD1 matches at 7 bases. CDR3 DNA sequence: TGTGCCAGCAGTCAAATAGACAGGGCGGGAGAGACCCAGTACTTC. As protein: CASSQIDRAGETQYF.